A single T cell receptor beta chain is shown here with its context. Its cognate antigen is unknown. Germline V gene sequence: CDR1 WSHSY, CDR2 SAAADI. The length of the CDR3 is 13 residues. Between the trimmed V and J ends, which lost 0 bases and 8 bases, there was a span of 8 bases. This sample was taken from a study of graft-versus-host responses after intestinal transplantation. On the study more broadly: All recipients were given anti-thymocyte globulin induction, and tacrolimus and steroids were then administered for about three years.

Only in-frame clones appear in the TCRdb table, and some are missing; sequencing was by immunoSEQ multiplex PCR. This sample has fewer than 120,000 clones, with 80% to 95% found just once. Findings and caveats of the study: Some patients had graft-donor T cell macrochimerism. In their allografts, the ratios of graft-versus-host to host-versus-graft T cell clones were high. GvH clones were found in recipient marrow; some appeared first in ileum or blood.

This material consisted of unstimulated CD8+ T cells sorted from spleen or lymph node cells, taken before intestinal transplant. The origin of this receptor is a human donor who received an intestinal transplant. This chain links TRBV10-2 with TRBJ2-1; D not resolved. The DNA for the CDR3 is TGCGCCAGCAGTGAGTCCCGGATCCATGAGCAGTTCTTC. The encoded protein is CASSESRIHEQFF.